These T cell receptor beta chains were read from a single sample in a study. TCRdb processed the 5' RACE reads anew with MiXCR; each CDR3 protein has one entry. The repertoire consists of roughly 45,000 distinct CDR3 sequences, with around 20% occurring once and the leading ten covering 4%. The sequenced sample was Tregs sorted from blood. The source of these receptors is a female donor with breast cancer. The CDR3 runs from the conserved cysteine through the conserved F or W. Fields, in order: V gene, J gene, D gene, clone size, CDR3 protein, CDR3 DNA. The D gene is left open where the match is weak. Rows give clone size only sometimes, using once, few, many, or a class for an expanded clone.

V gene: TRBV6-5
J gene: TRBJ2-2
D gene: TRBD2
clone size: many
CDR3 protein: CASRLAGTNTGELFF
CDR3 DNA: TGTGCCAGCAGACTAGCGGGGACCAACACCGGGGAGCTGTTTTTT

V gene: TRBV5-1
J gene: TRBJ1-3
D gene: NA
clone size: NA
CDR3 protein: CASSLGVNTIYF
CDR3 DNA: TGCGCCAGCAGCTTAGGGGTCAACACCATATATTTT

V gene: TRBV11-2
J gene: TRBJ2-1
D gene: TRBD2
clone size: few
CDR3 protein: CASGLAGGGEQFF
CDR3 DNA: TGTGCCAGTGGACTAGCGGGAGGTGGTGAGCAGTTCTTC

V gene: TRBV7-2
J gene: TRBJ1-5
D gene: NA
clone size: NA
CDR3 protein: CASSLIGRGFQPQHF
CDR3 DNA: TGTGCCAGCAGCTTAATTGGCCGGGGTTTTCAGCCCCAGCATTTT

V gene: TRBV28
J gene: TRBJ2-1
D gene: NA
clone size: NA
CDR3 protein: CASSPGESPHNEQFF
CDR3 DNA: TGTGCCAGCAGCCCAGGAGAAAGCCCCCACAATGAGCAGTTCTTC

V gene: TRBV27
J gene: TRBJ2-7
D gene: NA
clone size: many
CDR3 protein: CASSLSVAKSSYEQYF
CDR3 DNA: TGTGCCAGCAGTTTATCGGTAGCGAAGAGCTCCTACGAGCAGTACTTC

V gene: TRBV4-1
J gene: TRBJ1-4
D gene: TRBD1
clone size: many
CDR3 protein: CASSRPPTGSDEKLFF
CDR3 DNA: TGCGCCAGCAGCCGACCCCCGACAGGGAGTGATGAAAAACTGTTTTTT

V gene: TRBV5-1
J gene: TRBJ1-1
D gene: NA
clone size: NA
CDR3 protein: CAGRRGGTEAFF
CDR3 DNA: TGCGCCGGCAGGCGGGGAGGAACTGAAGCTTTCTTT

V gene: TRBV20-1
J gene: TRBJ1-2
D gene: NA
clone size: few
CDR3 protein: CSARAGVGYTF
CDR3 DNA: TGCAGTGCTAGAGCTGGGGTTGGCTACACCTTC

V gene: TRBV9
J gene: TRBJ2-3
D gene: NA
clone size: many
CDR3 protein: CASSAETGRDADTQYF
CDR3 DNA: TGTGCCAGCAGCGCCGAGACAGGGAGGGACGCAGATACGCAGTATTTT

V gene: TRBV5-1
J gene: TRBJ2-1
D gene: TRBD2
clone size: few
CDR3 protein: CASSLDYSGRLVYEQFF
CDR3 DNA: TGCGCCAGCAGCTTGGATTATAGCGGGAGGCTTGTCTATGAGCAGTTCTTC

V gene: TRBV20-1
J gene: TRBJ2-7
D gene: NA
clone size: NA
CDR3 protein: CSARDPQVRGQYF
CDR3 DNA: TGCAGTGCTAGAGATCCTCAGGTTAGGGGGCAGTACTTC

V gene: TRBV7-2
J gene: TRBJ1-5
D gene: NA
clone size: NA
CDR3 protein: CASSLDGNNQPQHF
CDR3 DNA: TGTGCCAGCAGCTTAGACGGGAACAATCAGCCCCAGCATTTT

V gene: TRBV4-2
J gene: TRBJ1-1
D gene: NA
clone size: few
CDR3 protein: CASSQVFSLGNTEAFF
CDR3 DNA: TGTGCCAGCAGCCAGGTTTTCTCTCTAGGGAACACTGAAGCTTTCTTT

V gene: TRBV6-6
J gene: TRBJ2-3
D gene: NA
clone size: few
CDR3 protein: CASRPSLGADTQYF
CDR3 DNA: TGTGCCAGCAGACCGTCACTAGGCGCAGATACGCAGTATTTT

V gene: TRBV25-1
J gene: TRBJ2-7
D gene: NA
clone size: many
CDR3 protein: CASSEVTGYLEQYF
CDR3 DNA: TGTGCCAGCAGTGAAGTCACCGGGTACTTGGAGCAGTACTTC

V gene: TRBV28
J gene: TRBJ2-1
D gene: TRBD2
clone size: NA
CDR3 protein: CASSSPGLSYNEQFF
CDR3 DNA: TGTGCCAGCAGTTCCCCGGGACTATCCTACAATGAGCAGTTCTTC

V gene: TRBV7-3
J gene: TRBJ2-1
D gene: NA
clone size: few
CDR3 protein: CASPKEDFSYSEQFF
CDR3 DNA: TGTGCCAGCCCCAAGGAGGACTTCTCCTACAGTGAGCAGTTCTTC

V gene: TRBV20-1
J gene: TRBJ1-5
D gene: NA
clone size: NA
CDR3 protein: CSARSLAVHNQPQHF
CDR3 DNA: TGCAGTGCTAGATCTCTGGCAGTCCACAATCAGCCCCAGCATTTT

V gene: TRBV20-1
J gene: TRBJ2-7
D gene: TRBD2
clone size: many
CDR3 protein: CSARDSGRALVYEQYF
CDR3 DNA: TGCAGTGCTAGAGATAGCGGGAGGGCCCTCGTGTACGAGCAGTACTTC

V gene: TRBV12-3/TRBV12-4
J gene: TRBJ2-5
D gene: NA
clone size: many
CDR3 protein: CASSLERLETQYF
CDR3 DNA: TGTGCCAGCAGTTTAGAAAGATTGGAGACCCAGTACTTC

V gene: TRBV20-1
J gene: TRBJ1-1
D gene: TRBD1
clone size: medium-sized
CDR3 protein: CSAKGQMDTEAFF
CDR3 DNA: TGCAGTGCTAAGGGACAGATGGACACTGAAGCTTTCTTT

V gene: TRBV28
J gene: TRBJ1-3
D gene: NA
clone size: NA
CDR3 protein: CASSLSPPDYTIYF
CDR3 DNA: TGTGCCAGCAGTTTAAGTCCCCCCGATTACACCATATATTTT

V gene: TRBV20-1
J gene: TRBJ1-6
D gene: TRBD1
clone size: many
CDR3 protein: CSARGQGMGSPLHF
CDR3 DNA: TGCAGTGCTAGAGGACAGGGGATGGGATCACCCCTCCACTTT

V gene: TRBV7-9
J gene: TRBJ2-5
D gene: NA
clone size: NA
CDR3 protein: CASSLAGRETQYF
CDR3 DNA: TGTGCCAGCAGCTTAGCAGGGCGGGAGACCCAGTACTTC

V gene: TRBV20-1
J gene: TRBJ1-1
D gene: TRBD1
clone size: NA
CDR3 protein: CGAHQGTGVTEAFF
CDR3 DNA: TGCGGTGCCCACCAGGGGACAGGGGTTACTGAGGCTTTCTTT

V gene: TRBV5-1
J gene: TRBJ2-2
D gene: NA
clone size: NA
CDR3 protein: CASSLFVIGTGELFF
CDR3 DNA: TGCGCCAGCAGCTTGTTTGTCATAGGGACCGGGGAGCTGTTTTTT

V gene: TRBV7-3
J gene: TRBJ1-3
D gene: NA
clone size: NA
CDR3 protein: CASSLRVVRAADSGNTIYF
CDR3 DNA: TGTGCCAGCAGTCTACGGGTCGTCAGGGCGGCCGACTCTGGAAACACCATATATTTT

V gene: TRBV20-1
J gene: TRBJ2-5
D gene: NA
clone size: NA
CDR3 protein: CSVARRETQYF
CDR3 DNA: TGCAGTGTCGCTAGAAGAGAGACCCAGTACTTC

V gene: TRBV5-1
J gene: TRBJ2-2
D gene: TRBD1
clone size: NA
CDR3 protein: CASSWRSGQGNTGELFF
CDR3 DNA: TGCGCCAGCAGCTGGAGGTCGGGACAGGGGAACACCGGGGAGCTGTTTTTT

V gene: TRBV5-1
J gene: TRBJ2-1
D gene: NA
clone size: NA
CDR3 protein: CASTRDQWSYNEQFF
CDR3 DNA: TGCGCCAGCACCAGGGACCAGTGGTCCTACAATGAGCAGTTCTTC

V gene: TRBV28
J gene: TRBJ1-3
D gene: NA
clone size: NA
CDR3 protein: CASSPPPGKEAGNTIYF
CDR3 DNA: TGTGCCAGCAGTCCCCCCCCCGGCAAGGAAGCTGGAAACACCATATATTTT

V gene: TRBV20-1
J gene: TRBJ2-2
D gene: TRBD2
clone size: few
CDR3 protein: CSATASGNTGELFF
CDR3 DNA: TGCAGTGCAACGGCTAGCGGTAACACCGGGGAGCTGTTTTTT

V gene: TRBV15
J gene: TRBJ2-1
D gene: NA
clone size: NA
CDR3 protein: CATSRKGHRGYNEQFF
CDR3 DNA: TGTGCCACCAGCAGAAAGGGACACCGGGGGTACAATGAGCAGTTCTTC

V gene: TRBV7-9
J gene: TRBJ2-7
D gene: TRBD1
clone size: few
CDR3 protein: CASSNRDRGHEQYF
CDR3 DNA: TGTGCCAGCAGCAATCGGGACAGGGGCCACGAGCAGTACTTC

V gene: TRBV11-2
J gene: TRBJ2-7
D gene: NA
clone size: NA
CDR3 protein: CASSFFAYEQYF
CDR3 DNA: TGTGCCAGCAGCTTCTTCGCCTACGAGCAGTACTTC

V gene: TRBV27
J gene: TRBJ2-7
D gene: NA
clone size: few
CDR3 protein: CASSHRDSYGQYF
CDR3 DNA: TGTGCCAGCAGTCATCGGGATTCCTACGGGCAGTACTTC

V gene: TRBV5-1
J gene: TRBJ2-1
D gene: TRBD1
clone size: few
CDR3 protein: CASSLGDSYNEQFF
CDR3 DNA: TGCGCCAGCAGCTTGGGGGACAGTTACAATGAGCAGTTCTTC

V gene: TRBV7-9
J gene: TRBJ2-5
D gene: NA
clone size: NA
CDR3 protein: CAGSSPGLMAETQYF
CDR3 DNA: TGTGCCGGCAGCTCTCCGGGACTGATGGCAGAGACCCAGTACTTC

V gene: TRBV5-1
J gene: TRBJ1-2
D gene: NA
clone size: few
CDR3 protein: CASSLSGPQGHYGYTF
CDR3 DNA: TGCGCCAGCAGCCTATCGGGGCCCCAGGGGCACTATGGCTACACCTTC

V gene: TRBV4-1
J gene: TRBJ1-5
D gene: NA
clone size: few
CDR3 protein: CASSQTGVGDQPQHF
CDR3 DNA: TGCGCCAGCAGCCAAACGGGGGTGGGCGATCAGCCCCAGCATTTT

V gene: TRBV28
J gene: TRBJ2-3
D gene: NA
clone size: NA
CDR3 protein: CASGDRGGWTDTRYF
CDR3 DNA: TGTGCCAGCGGGGATCGGGGAGGGTGGACAGATACGCGGTATTTT

V gene: TRBV29-1
J gene: TRBJ2-7
D gene: TRBD1
clone size: many
CDR3 protein: CSAPGQGGTSVTYEQYF
CDR3 DNA: TGCAGCGCACCGGGACAGGGGGGCACTAGCGTGACCTACGAGCAGTACTTC

V gene: TRBV6-5
J gene: TRBJ2-7
D gene: NA
clone size: many
CDR3 protein: CASRGAMYEQYF
CDR3 DNA: TGTGCCAGCAGGGGGGCGATGTACGAGCAGTACTTC

V gene: TRBV9
J gene: TRBJ2-1
D gene: NA
clone size: few
CDR3 protein: CASTHQGNSYNEQFF
CDR3 DNA: TGTGCCAGCACCCATCAGGGAAACTCCTACAATGAGCAGTTCTTC

V gene: TRBV19
J gene: TRBJ2-3
D gene: TRBD1
clone size: few
CDR3 protein: CASSAQGASDTQYF
CDR3 DNA: TGTGCCAGTAGTGCCCAGGGGGCGTCAGATACGCAGTATTTT

V gene: TRBV7-2
J gene: TRBJ2-7
D gene: TRBD2
clone size: NA
CDR3 protein: CASTFAGTTEQYF
CDR3 DNA: TGTGCCAGCACATTCGCCGGGACTACCGAGCAGTACTTC

V gene: TRBV7-9
J gene: TRBJ2-5
D gene: TRBD2
clone size: medium-sized
CDR3 protein: CAMQREGEETQYF
CDR3 DNA: TGTGCCATGCAGCGGGAGGGCGAAGAGACCCAGTACTTC

V gene: TRBV4-2
J gene: TRBJ2-1
D gene: NA
clone size: many
CDR3 protein: CASSHQSTGGNEQFF
CDR3 DNA: TGTGCCAGCAGCCACCAATCGACAGGCGGCAATGAGCAGTTCTTC

V gene: TRBV2
J gene: TRBJ1-2
D gene: NA
clone size: few
CDR3 protein: CASSDDRANYGYTF
CDR3 DNA: TGTGCCAGCAGTGATGATAGGGCGAACTATGGCTACACCTTC

V gene: TRBV12-3/TRBV12-4
J gene: TRBJ2-1
D gene: TRBD1
clone size: NA
CDR3 protein: CASRSGTGGNEQFF
CDR3 DNA: TGTGCCAGCAGGTCGGGGACAGGGGGAAATGAGCAGTTCTTC

V gene: TRBV20-1
J gene: TRBJ2-5
D gene: TRBD1
clone size: few
CDR3 protein: CSARDPRQGETQYF
CDR3 DNA: TGCAGTGCTAGGGATCCTCGACAGGGAGAGACCCAGTACTTC

V gene: TRBV7-9
J gene: TRBJ1-1
D gene: NA
clone size: NA
CDR3 protein: CANSFHNPQNTEAFF
CDR3 DNA: TGTGCCAACAGCTTCCACAACCCACAGAACACTGAAGCTTTCTTT

V gene: TRBV21-1
J gene: TRBJ1-2
D gene: NA
clone size: NA
CDR3 protein: CASSYDRTNYGYTF
CDR3 DNA: TGTGCCAGCAGCTACGACAGAACTAACTATGGCTACACCTTC

V gene: TRBV5-1
J gene: TRBJ2-1
D gene: TRBD2
clone size: many
CDR3 protein: CASSQGTSGYNEQFF
CDR3 DNA: TGCGCCAGCAGCCAGGGGACTAGCGGATACAATGAGCAGTTCTTC

V gene: TRBV15
J gene: TRBJ2-5
D gene: TRBD1
clone size: NA
CDR3 protein: CATSRGTGGAETQYF
CDR3 DNA: TGTGCCACCAGCAGAGGGACAGGGGGCGCAGAGACCCAGTACTTC